One sample yielded the 15 T cell receptor beta chains listed below, sequenced in a study of T cell responses to AZD1222 COVID-19 vaccine. Produced via immunoSEQ multiplex PCR; TCRdb's table is partial and in-frame only. The top ten hold roughly 26% of the sample, which has under 200,000 clones, approximately 90% seen once. Sequenced material: peripheral blood, taken 28 days after the second AZD1222 dose. The receptors come from an adult who received the AZD1222 COVID-19 vaccine.

This clone came up once. The chain couples TRBV24-1 to TRBJ2-1; D is perhaps TRBD1 or TRBD2 (5 bases each). V lost 5 bases and J lost 7, with 14 bases in between. CDR3 length equals 14 residues. Germline lookup yields CDR1 KGHDR and CDR2 SFDVKD. CDR3 DNA: TGTGCCACCAGTGGGGCAGGGAGCGCGAATGAGCAGTTCTTC. This encodes CATSGAGSANEQFF.

This sequence joins TRBV23-1 and TRBJ2-2; TRBD1 matches 9 bases. TRBV23-1 is given ORF status, its function remaining uncertain. The CDR3 length is 13 residues. Unmatched junction bases numbered 6, after V lost 9 bases and J lost 7 bases. The CDR3 here is CARGTGLGGELFF. CDR3 DNA sequence: TGCGCCAGAGGGACAGGGTTAGGCGGGGAGCTGTTTTTT.

The chain couples TRBV19 to TRBJ2-3; 10 nucleotides line up with TRBD2. The CDR3 is made up of 16 amino acids. J was trimmed by 6 bases and V by 7 bases; bases with no gene match: 13. CDR1 and CDR2 from the germline V gene are LNHDA and SQIVND (reference sequence). CDR3 nucleotides: TGTGCCAGTACTAGGACTAGCGGCCAGAGTATTGATACGCAGTATTTT. Translated: CASTRTSGQSIDTQYF.

This sequence joins TRBV10-1 and TRBJ2-1; possibly TRBD2 for D (6 bases). The CDR3 runs 15 residues. Trimming pared 9 bases from V and 5 bases from J, leaving 20 bases between. In germline, CDR1 is WNHNN, CDR2 SYGVQD (reference sequence). CDR3 amino acids: CASTTGRASHNEQFF. The CDR3 DNA sequence: TGCGCCAGTACAACCGGGAGAGCGTCCCACAATGAGCAGTTCTTC.

J is TRBJ2-7 and V is TRBV28; 11 bases fit TRBD2. This CDR3 comprises 14 residues. Unmatched junction bases numbered 3, after V lost 6 bases and J lost 2 bases. CDR1 is MDHEN and CDR2 is SYDVKM in the germline V gene. This chain's CDR3 is CASSYSGRAYEQYF. In DNA, the CDR3 is TGTGCCAGCAGCTATAGCGGGAGGGCCTACGAGCAGTACTTC. The variable domain in full, with the rest retrieved from reference TRBV28 and TRBJ2-7, is DVKVTQSSRYLVKRTGEKVFLECVQDMDHENMFWYRQDPGLGLRLIYFSYDVKMKEKGDIPEGYSVSREKKERFSLILESASTNQTSMYLCASSYSGRAYEQYFGPGTRLTVT.

This clone occurred once. The genes are TRBV9 and TRBJ1-4; D remains ambiguous. The CDR3 has 12 amino acids. V lost 3 bases and J lost 6, with 6 bases in between. From germline, CDR1 is SGDLS and CDR2 YYNGEE. In DNA, the CDR3 is TGTGCCAGCAGCGCCTCGGATGAAAAACTGTTTTTT. Protein sequence: CASSASDEKLFF. The complete variable domain, with remaining parts taken from reference TRBV9 and TRBJ1-4, reads DSGVTQTPKHLITATGQRVTLRCSPRSGDLSVYWYQQSLDQGLQFLIQYYNGEERAKGNILERFSAQQFPDLHSELNLSSLELGDSALYFCASSASDEKLFFGSGTQLSVL.

J is TRBJ2-5 and V is TRBV9, with 9 bases identical to TRBD2. Germline V gene data show CDR1 as SGDLS and CDR2 as YYNGEE. Trimming removed 3 bases from V and 2 bases from J; junction bases left unmatched: 2. The CDR3 consists of 14 residues. CDR3 amino acids: CASSAGLAQETQYF. Written as DNA, the CDR3 is TGTGCCAGCAGCGCCGGACTAGCGCAAGAGACCCAGTACTTC.

The V call is TRBV10-3, the J call TRBJ2-5; D possibly uses TRBD1 or TRBD2 (5 bases each). The CDR3 contains 13 residues. Trimming stripped 3 bases from V and 3 bases from J, with 8 bases between. The germline V gene has CDR1 ENHRY and CDR2 SYGVKD. In nucleotides, the CDR3 is TGTGCCATCAGTGACGGGGCTGAAGAGACCCAGTACTTC. It encodes CAISDGAEETQYF.

The chain is built from TRBV28 and TRBJ1-4, with 7 bases aligning to TRBD1. Germline V CDR1 and CDR2: MDHEN, SYDVKM. This CDR3 contains 15 residues. V lost 6 bases, J lost 7 bases, and 11 bases stayed unmatched. CDR3 loop: CASSRGTAGGEKLFF. CDR3 nucleotides: TGTGCCAGCAGCCGCGGGACAGCGGGGGGTGAAAAACTGTTTTTT.

The genes are TRBV21-1 and TRBJ1-1. TRBV21-1 is labeled a pseudogene. There are 16 residues in the CDR3. This CDR3 is CASNTRGKGSMTEAFF. The CDR3 DNA reads TGTGCCAGCAACACCCGGGGGAAGGGGTCCATGACTGAAGCTTTCTTT.

This clone was observed a single time. J is TRBJ2-7 and V is TRBV5-5, with D possibly being TRBD1 or TRBD2 (7 bases each). Germline V lookup: CDR1 SGHKS, CDR2 YYEKEE (reference sequence). The CDR3 runs 15 residues. Trimming took off 4 bases at V and 3 bases at J, with 17 bases between the two ends. CDR3 protein: CASSQGGTGYYEQYF. CDR3 coding DNA: TGTGCCAGCAGCCAGGGGGGGACTGGGTACTACGAGCAGTACTTC.

This chain uses TRBV10-3 with TRBJ2-4; 11 positions agree with TRBD2. Germline V gene data show CDR1 as ENHRY and CDR2 as SYGVKD. CDR3 size: 18 residues. V dropped 1 base and J dropped 1; count of bases not matched to a gene: 6. CDR3 region: CAISEFLAGGLAKNIQYF. The CDR3, as DNA: TGTGCCATCAGTGAGTTCCTAGCGGGAGGTTTGGCCAAAAACATTCAGTACTTC.

This chain uses TRBV6-5 with TRBJ2-2, with D possibly matching TRBD1 (5 bases). The length of the CDR3 is 15 residues. Germline V gene lookup returns CDR1 MNHEY and CDR2 SVGAGI. The germline V and J ends were trimmed by 3 bases and 3 bases, with 11 bases remaining between them. For the CDR3, the DNA is TGTGCCAGCAGTTATATAGGGGCCCACACCGGGGAGCTGTTTTTT. It translates to CASSYIGAHTGELFF.

V and J are TRBV7-3 and TRBJ2-1; 11 bases are shared with TRBD2. Per germline, CDR1 SGHTA and CDR2 FQGTGA. CDR3 length: 17 amino acids. After removal of 5 bases from V and 3 bases from J, the junction contained 9 bases not matched to a gene. CDR3 sequence: CASSASGTSGGYNEQFF. The CDR3 coding sequence is TGTGCCAGCAGCGCCTCCGGGACTAGCGGCGGCTACAATGAGCAGTTCTTC.

The chain couples TRBV6-5 to TRBJ1-1, with no clear D. Trimming shortened V by 8 bases and J by 0 bases, and 16 bases separated the two germline ends. This CDR3 spans 15 amino acids. CDR1 is MNHEY and CDR2 is SVGAGI in the germline V gene. The CDR3 DNA reads TGTGCCAGCGCAAAACCGGCCAGGATGAACACTGAAGCTTTCTTT. This encodes CASAKPARMNTEAFF.